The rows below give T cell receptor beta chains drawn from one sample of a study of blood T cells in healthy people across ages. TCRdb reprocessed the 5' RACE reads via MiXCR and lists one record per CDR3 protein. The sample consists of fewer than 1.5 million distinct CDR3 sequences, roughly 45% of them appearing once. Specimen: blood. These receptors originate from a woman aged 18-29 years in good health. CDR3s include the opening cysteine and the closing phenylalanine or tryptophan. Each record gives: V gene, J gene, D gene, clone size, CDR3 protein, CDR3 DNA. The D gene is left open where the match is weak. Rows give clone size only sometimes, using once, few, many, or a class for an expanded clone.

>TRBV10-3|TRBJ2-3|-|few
CAIRDRPTDTQYF
TGTGCCATCAGGGACCGTCCCACAGATACGCAGTATTTT
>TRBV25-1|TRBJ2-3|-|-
CASSHRPGSGISTDTQYF
TGTGCCAGCAGCCATAGACCCGGAAGCGGAATAAGCACAGATACGCAGTATTTT
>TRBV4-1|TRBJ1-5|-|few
CASSHTTGQNQPQHF
TGCGCCAGCAGCCATACGACAGGCCAAAATCAGCCCCAGCATTTT
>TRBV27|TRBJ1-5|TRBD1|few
CASSLQGAQPQHF
TGTGCCAGCAGTCTACAGGGGGCACAGCCCCAGCATTTT
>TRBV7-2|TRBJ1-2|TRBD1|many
CASSLRQGANYGYTF
TGTGCCAGCAGCTTACGACAGGGGGCTAACTATGGCTACACCTTC
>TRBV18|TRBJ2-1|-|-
CASSPPSNNNEQFF
TGTGCCAGCTCACCACCTTCTAATAACAATGAGCAGTTCTTC
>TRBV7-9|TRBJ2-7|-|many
CASSPHSYEQYF
TGTGCCAGCAGCCCCCATTCCTACGAGCAGTACTTC
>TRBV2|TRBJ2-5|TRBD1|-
CASSPGTGRETQYF
TGTGCCAGCAGTCCCGGGACAGGGAGAGAGACCCAGTACTTC
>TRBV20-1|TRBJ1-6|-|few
CSARDQLTNSPLHF
TGCAGTGCTAGAGATCAACTGACTAATTCACCCCTCCACTTT
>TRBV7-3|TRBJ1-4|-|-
CASSLSGSIGEKLFF
TGTGCCAGCAGCCTAAGCGGGTCCATAGGGGAAAAACTGTTTTTT
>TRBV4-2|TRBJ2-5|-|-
CANSQDWGETQYF
TGTGCCAACAGCCAAGACTGGGGAGAGACCCAGTACTTC
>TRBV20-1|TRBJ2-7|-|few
CSANPVFNYEQYF
TGCAGTGCCAACCCCGTATTCAACTACGAGCAGTACTTC
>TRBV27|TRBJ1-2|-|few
CASSLSGPLGYTF
TGTGCCAGCAGTTTATCAGGGCCATTGGGCTACACCTTC
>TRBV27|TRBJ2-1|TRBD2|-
CASSLSSGRAIVNEQFF
TGTGCCAGCAGTTTATCTAGCGGGAGGGCCATTGTCAATGAGCAGTTCTTC
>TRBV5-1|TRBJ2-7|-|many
CASSLTGTTYEQYF
TGTGCCAGCAGTTTAACCGGGACCACCTACGAGCAGTACTTC
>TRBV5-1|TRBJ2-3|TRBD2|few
CASSVGLAPQGTQYF
TGCGCCAGCAGCGTGGGACTAGCGCCCCAGGGTACGCAGTATTTT
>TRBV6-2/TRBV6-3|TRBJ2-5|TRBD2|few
CASSLRGPGLAGGETQYF
TGTGCCAGCAGTTTAAGGGGACCGGGACTAGCGGGAGGAGAGACCCAGTACTTC
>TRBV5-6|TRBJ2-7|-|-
CASSLAVGGSRGGYEQYF
TGTGCCAGCAGCTTGGCGGTGGGGGGCAGTCGGGGCGGTTACGAGCAGTACTTC
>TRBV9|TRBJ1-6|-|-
CASSPLDSPLHF
TGTGCCAGCAGCCCCCTAGACTCACCCCTCCACTTT
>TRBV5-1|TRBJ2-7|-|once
CASTRDRRYNEQYF
TGCGCCAGCACCCGGGACCGACGATACAATGAGCAGTACTTC
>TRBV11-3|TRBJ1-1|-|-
CASSRDRMNTEAFF
TGTGCCAGCAGCCGAGACAGGATGAACACTGAAGCTTTCTTT
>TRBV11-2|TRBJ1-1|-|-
CASSRPFGGGITEAFF
TGTGCCAGCAGCCGACCCTTCGGGGGAGGGATCACTGAAGCTTTCTTT
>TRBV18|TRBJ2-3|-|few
CASSPRTESTDTQYF
TGTGCCAGCTCACCCAGGACAGAGAGCACAGATACGCAGTATTTT
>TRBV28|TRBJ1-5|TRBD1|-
CASKTGDQISNQPQHF
TGTGCCAGCAAGACAGGGGACCAGATTAGCAATCAGCCCCAGCATTTT
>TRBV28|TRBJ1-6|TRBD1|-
CASGETGHNSPLHF
TGTGCCAGCGGTGAGACAGGGCATAATTCACCCCTCCACTTT
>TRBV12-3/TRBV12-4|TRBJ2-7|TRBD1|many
CASSTGQGAYEQYF
TGTGCCAGCAGTACGGGACAGGGGGCCTACGAGCAGTACTTC
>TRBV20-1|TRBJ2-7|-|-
CSARHEYNEQYF
TGCAGTGCTAGACACGAGTACAATGAGCAGTACTTC
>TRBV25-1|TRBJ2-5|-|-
CASSHGQRIFPQYF
TGTGCCAGCAGTCACGGACAGAGAATCTTCCCCCAGTACTTC
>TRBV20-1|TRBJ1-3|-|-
CSAFSGTSGGNTIYF
TGCAGTGCTTTCTCCGGGACCTCGGGGGGAAACACCATATATTTT
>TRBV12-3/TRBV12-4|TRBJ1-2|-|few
CASRIDSNYGYTF
TGTGCCAGCAGAATAGACTCTAACTATGGCTACACCTTC
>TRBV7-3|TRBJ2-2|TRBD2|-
CASGTGSGRNTGELFF
TGTGCCAGCGGGACTGGGAGCGGGAGAAACACCGGGGAGCTGTTTTTT
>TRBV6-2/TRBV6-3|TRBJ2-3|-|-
CASSHPPGSGTDTQYF
TGTGCCAGCAGCCACCCCCCGGGGTCTGGCACAGATACGCAGTATTTT
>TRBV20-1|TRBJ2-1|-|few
CSAILGSSYNEQFF
TGCAGTGCTATACTGGGGAGCTCCTACAATGAGCAGTTCTTC
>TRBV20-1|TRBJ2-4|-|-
CSARLLGGAAKNIQYF
TGCAGTGCTAGGTTATTAGGGGGGGCGGCCAAAAACATTCAGTACTTC
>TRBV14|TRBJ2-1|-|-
CVSSQVNEQFF
TGTGTCAGCAGCCAAGTAAATGAGCAGTTCTTC
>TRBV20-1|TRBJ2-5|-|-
CSASWKETQYF
TGCAGTGCTAGTTGGAAAGAGACCCAGTACTTC
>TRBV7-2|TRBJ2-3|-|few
CASSLALGADTQYF
TGTGCCAGCAGCTTAGCGCTCGGGGCAGATACGCAGTATTTT
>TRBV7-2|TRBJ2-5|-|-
CASSRRAKETQYF
TGTGCCAGCAGTAGGCGGGCTAAGGAGACCCAGTACTTC